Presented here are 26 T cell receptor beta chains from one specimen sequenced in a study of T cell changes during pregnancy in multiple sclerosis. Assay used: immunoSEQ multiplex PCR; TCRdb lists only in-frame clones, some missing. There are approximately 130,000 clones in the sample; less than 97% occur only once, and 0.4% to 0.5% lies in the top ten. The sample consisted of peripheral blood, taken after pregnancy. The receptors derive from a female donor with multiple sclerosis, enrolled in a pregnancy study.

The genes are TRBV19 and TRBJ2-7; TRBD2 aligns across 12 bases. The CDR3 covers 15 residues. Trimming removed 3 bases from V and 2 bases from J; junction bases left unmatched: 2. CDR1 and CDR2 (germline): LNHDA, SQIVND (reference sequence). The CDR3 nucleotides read TGTGCCAGTAGTATGACTAGCGGGAGTACCTACGAGCAGTACTTC. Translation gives CASSMTSGSTYEQYF.

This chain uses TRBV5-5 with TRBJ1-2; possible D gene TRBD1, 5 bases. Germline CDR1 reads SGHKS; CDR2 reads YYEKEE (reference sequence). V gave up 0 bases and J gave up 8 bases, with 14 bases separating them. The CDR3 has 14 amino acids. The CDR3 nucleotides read TGTGCCAGCAGCTTGGGCGGGGCGACGGGCGGCTACACCTTC. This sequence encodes CASSLGGATGGYTF.

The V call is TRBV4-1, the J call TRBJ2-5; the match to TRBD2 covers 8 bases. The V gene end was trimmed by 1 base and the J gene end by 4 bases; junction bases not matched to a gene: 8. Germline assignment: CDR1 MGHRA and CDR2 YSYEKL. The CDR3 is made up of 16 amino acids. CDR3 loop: CASSQVAGGLGETQYF. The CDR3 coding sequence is TGCGCCAGCAGCCAAGTCGCGGGAGGCCTAGGAGAGACCCAGTACTTC.

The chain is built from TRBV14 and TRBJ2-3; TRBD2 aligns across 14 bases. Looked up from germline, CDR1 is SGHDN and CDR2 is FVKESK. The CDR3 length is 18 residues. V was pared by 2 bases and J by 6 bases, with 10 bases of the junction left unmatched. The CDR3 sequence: CASSQLVGTSGRGDTQYF. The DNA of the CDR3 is TGTGCCAGCAGCCAACTTGTCGGGACTAGCGGGAGAGGGGATACGCAGTATTTT.

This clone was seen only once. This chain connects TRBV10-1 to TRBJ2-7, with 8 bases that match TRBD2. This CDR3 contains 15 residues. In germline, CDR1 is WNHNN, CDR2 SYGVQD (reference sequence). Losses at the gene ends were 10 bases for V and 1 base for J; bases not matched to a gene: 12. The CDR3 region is CAIRGMPSGSYEQYF. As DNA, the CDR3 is TGCGCCATTAGGGGGATGCCTAGCGGGTCCTACGAGCAGTACTTC.

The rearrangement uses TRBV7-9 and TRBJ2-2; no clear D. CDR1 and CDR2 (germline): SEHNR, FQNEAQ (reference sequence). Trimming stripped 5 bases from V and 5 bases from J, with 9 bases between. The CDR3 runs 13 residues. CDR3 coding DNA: TGTGCCAGCAGCCCTACCCGAACCGGGGAGCTGTTTTTT. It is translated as CASSPTRTGELFF. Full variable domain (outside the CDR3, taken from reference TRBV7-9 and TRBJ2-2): DTGVSQNPRHKITKRGQNVTFRCDPISEHNRLYWYRQTLGQGPEFLTYFQNEAQLEKSRLLSDRFSAERPKGSFSTLEIQRTEQGDSAMYLCASSPTRTGELFFGEGSRLTVL.

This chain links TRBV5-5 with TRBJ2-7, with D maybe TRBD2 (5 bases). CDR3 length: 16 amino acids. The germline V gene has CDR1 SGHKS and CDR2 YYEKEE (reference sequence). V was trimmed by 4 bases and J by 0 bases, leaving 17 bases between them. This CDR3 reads CASSLGAEMSSYEQYF. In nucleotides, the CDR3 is TGTGCCAGCAGCCTGGGAGCCGAGATGAGCTCCTACGAGCAGTACTTC.

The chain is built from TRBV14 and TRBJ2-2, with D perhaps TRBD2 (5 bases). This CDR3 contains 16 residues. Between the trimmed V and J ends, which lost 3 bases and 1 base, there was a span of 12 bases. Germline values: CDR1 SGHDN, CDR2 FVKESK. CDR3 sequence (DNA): TGTGCCAGCAGCCATTGGATGGGAGTGAACACCGGGGAGCTGTTTTTT. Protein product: CASSHWMGVNTGELFF. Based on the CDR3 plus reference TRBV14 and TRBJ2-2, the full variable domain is EAGVTQFPSHSVIEKGQTVTLRCDPISGHDNLYWYRRVMGKEIKFLLHFVKESKQDESGMPNNRFLAERTGGTYSTLKVQPAELEDSGVYFCASSHWMGVNTGELFFGEGSRLTVL.

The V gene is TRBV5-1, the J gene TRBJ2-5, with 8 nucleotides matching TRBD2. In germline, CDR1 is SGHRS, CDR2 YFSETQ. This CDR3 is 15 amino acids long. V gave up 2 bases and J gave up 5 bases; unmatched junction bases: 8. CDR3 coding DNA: TGCGCCAGCAGCTTACGGGCGGGAGGAATGGAGACCCAGTACTTC. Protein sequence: CASSLRAGGMETQYF.

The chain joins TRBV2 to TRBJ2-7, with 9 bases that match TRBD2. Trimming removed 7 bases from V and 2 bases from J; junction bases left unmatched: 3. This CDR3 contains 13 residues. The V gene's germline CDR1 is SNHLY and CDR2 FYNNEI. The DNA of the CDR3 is TGTGCCAGCAACGTAGCGGGAGCCTACGAGCAGTACTTC. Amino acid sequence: CASNVAGAYEQYF.

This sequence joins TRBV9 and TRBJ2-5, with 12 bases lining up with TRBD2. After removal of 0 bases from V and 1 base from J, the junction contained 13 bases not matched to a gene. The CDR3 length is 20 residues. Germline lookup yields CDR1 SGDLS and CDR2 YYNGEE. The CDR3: CASSVATGGGLAGLQETQYF. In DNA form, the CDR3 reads TGTGCCAGCAGCGTAGCTACAGGGGGCGGACTAGCGGGGCTCCAAGAGACCCAGTACTTC.

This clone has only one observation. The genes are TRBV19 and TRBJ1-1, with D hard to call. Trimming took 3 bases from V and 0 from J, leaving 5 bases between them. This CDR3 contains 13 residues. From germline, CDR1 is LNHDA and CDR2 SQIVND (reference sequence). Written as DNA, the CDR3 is TGTGCCAGTAGTATTACGGTGAACACTGAAGCTTTCTTT. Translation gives CASSITVNTEAFF. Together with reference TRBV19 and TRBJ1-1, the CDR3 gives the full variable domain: DGGITQSPKYLFRKEGQNVTLSCEQNLNHDAMYWYRQDPGQGLRLIYYSQIVNDFQKGDIAEGYSVSREKKESFPLTVTSAQKNPTAFYLCASSITVNTEAFFGQGTRLTVV.

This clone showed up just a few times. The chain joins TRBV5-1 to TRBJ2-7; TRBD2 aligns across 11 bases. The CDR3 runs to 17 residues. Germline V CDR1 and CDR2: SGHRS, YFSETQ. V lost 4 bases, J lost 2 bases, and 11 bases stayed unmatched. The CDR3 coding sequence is TGCGCCAGCAGCAATTTAGCGGGAGGGCGTAAAACCTACGAGCAGTACTTC. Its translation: CASSNLAGGRKTYEQYF.

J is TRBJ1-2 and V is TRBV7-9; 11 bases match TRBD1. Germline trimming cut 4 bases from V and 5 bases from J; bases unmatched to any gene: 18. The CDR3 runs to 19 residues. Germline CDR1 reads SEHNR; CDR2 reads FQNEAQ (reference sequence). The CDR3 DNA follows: TGTGCCAGCAGCTCCACTATTGCGCGAGGGACAGGGGGGGATTATGGCTACACCTTC. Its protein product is CASSSTIARGTGGDYGYTF. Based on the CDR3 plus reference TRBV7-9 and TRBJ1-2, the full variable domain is DTGVSQNPRHKITKRGQNVTFRCDPISEHNRLYWYRQTLGQGPEFLTYFQNEAQLEKSRLLSDRFSAERPKGSFSTLEIQRTEQGDSAMYLCASSSTIARGTGGDYGYTFGSGTRLTVV.

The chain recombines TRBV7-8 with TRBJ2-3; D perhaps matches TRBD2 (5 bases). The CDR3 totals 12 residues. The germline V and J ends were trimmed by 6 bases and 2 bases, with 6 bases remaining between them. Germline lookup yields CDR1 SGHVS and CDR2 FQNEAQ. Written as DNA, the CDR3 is TGTGCCAGCAGGAGGGACACAGATACGCAGTATTTT. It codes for CASRRDTDTQYF.

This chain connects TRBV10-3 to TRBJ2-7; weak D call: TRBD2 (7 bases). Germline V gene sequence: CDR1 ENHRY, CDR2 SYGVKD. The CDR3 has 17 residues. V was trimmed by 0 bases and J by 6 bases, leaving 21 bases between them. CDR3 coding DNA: TGTGCCATCAGTGAGTCTGCAACAGGGAGCTGGGGGGGCGAGCAGTACTTC. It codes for CAISESATGSWGGEQYF.

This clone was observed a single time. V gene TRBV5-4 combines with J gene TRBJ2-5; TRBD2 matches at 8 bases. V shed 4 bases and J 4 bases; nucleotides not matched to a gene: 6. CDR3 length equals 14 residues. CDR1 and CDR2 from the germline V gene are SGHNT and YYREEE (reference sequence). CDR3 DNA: TGTGCCAGCAGCACTGGAGCGGGGGTAGAGACCCAGTACTTC. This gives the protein CASSTGAGVETQYF.

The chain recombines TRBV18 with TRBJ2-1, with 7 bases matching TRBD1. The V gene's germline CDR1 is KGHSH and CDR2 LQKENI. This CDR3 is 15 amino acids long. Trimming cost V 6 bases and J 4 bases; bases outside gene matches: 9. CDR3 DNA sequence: TGTGCCAGCTCCCTCGAGGGGACAGATTACAATGAGCAGTTCTTC. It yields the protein CASSLEGTDYNEQFF. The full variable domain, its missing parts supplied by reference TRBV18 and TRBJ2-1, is NAGVMQNPRHLVRRRGQEARLRCSPMKGHSHVYWYRQLPEEGLKFMVYLQKENIIDESGMPKERFSAEFPKEGPSILRIQQVVRGDSAAYFCASSLEGTDYNEQFFGPGTRLTVL.

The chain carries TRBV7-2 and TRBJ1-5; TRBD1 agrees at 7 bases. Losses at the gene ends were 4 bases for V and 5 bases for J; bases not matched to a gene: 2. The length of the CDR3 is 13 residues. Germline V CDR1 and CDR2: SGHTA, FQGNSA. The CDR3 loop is CASSSRGDQPQHF. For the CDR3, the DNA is TGTGCCAGCAGCTCCAGGGGGGATCAGCCCCAGCATTTT.

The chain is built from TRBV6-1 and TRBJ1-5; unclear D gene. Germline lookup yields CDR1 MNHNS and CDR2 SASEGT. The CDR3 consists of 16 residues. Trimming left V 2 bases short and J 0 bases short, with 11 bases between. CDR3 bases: TGTGCCAGCAGTGAATTGACAAATTATAGCAATCAGCCCCAGCATTTT. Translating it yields CASSELTNYSNQPQHF.

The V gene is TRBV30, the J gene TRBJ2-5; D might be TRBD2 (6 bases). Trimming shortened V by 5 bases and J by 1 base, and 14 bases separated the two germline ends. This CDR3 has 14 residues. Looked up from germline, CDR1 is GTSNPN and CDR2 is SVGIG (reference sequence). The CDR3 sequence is CAWGIGGRQETQYF. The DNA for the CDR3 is TGTGCCTGGGGAATCGGGGGTCGCCAAGAGACCCAGTACTTC.

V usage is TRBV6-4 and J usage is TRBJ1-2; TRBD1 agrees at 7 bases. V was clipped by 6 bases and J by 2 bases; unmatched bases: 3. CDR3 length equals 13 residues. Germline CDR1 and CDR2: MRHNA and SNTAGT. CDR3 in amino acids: CASSETGNYGYTF. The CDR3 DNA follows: TGTGCCAGCAGCGAGACAGGGAACTATGGCTACACCTTC.

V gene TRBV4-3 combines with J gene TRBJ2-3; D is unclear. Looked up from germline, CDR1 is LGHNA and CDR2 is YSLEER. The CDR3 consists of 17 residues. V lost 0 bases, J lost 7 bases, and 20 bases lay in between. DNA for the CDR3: TGCGCCAGCAGCCAAGAAATGGCGGATCCATTCTCCTATACGCAGTATTTT. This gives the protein CASSQEMADPFSYTQYF.

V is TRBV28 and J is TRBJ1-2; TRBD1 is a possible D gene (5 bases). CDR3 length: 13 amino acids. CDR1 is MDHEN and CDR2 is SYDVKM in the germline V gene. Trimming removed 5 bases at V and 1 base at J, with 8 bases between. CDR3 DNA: TGTGCCAGCAGTCCGGGGGATAACTATGGCTACACCTTC. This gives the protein CASSPGDNYGYTF.

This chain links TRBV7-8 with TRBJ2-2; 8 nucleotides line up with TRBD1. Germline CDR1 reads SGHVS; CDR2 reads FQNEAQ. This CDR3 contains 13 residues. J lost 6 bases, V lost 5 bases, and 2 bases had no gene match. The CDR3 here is CASSLDRAGELFF. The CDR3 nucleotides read TGTGCCAGCAGCCTGGACAGGGCCGGGGAGCTGTTTTTT.

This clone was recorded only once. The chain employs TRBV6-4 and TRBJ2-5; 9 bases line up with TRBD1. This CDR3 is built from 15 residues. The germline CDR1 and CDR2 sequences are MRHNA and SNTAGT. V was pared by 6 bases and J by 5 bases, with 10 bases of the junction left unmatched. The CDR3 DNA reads TGTGCCAGCAGCGTTACAGGGGGCGAGTATGAGACCCAGTACTTC. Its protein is CASSVTGGEYETQYF.